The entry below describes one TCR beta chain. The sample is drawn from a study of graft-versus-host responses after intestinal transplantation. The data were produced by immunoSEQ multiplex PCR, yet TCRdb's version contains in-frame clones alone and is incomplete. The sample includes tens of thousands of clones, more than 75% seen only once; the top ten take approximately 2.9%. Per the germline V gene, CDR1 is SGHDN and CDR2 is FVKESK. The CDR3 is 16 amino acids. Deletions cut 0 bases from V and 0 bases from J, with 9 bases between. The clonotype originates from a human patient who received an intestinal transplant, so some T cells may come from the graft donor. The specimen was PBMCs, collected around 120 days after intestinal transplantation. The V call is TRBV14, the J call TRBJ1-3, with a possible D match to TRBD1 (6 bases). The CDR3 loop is CASSQERDNSGNTIYF. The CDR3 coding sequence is TGTGCCAGCAGCCAAGAAAGGGACAACTCTGGAAACACCATATATTTT.